Only a few counts were recorded for the clone carrying this TCR beta chain. Its antigen is currently unknown. The data belong to a study of T cell responses to AZD1222 COVID-19 vaccine. In the study overall: Timing groups of about 4 and about 12 weeks for second doses were pooled.

CDR3 size: 15 residues. Findings and limits, study-wide: Nearly half of unique spike-specific TCRs reportedly avoided B.1.351 and B.1.1.7 mutated regions. Just five or six AZD1222 recipients tested seropositive at baseline. Clonal diversity was possibly underestimated; the donors were predominantly white British and more often female.

The data were produced by immunoSEQ multiplex PCR, yet TCRdb's version contains in-frame clones alone and is incomplete. The sample holds about 97,000 clones; approximately 90% are singletons and the top ten take roughly 2.8%. The source of this sequence is an adult in good health. The sample here was peripheral blood, taken on day 0 of AZD1222 vaccination. The rearrangement links TRBV12-2 to TRBJ1-2; the DNA was not compared with TRBD1, the D call given in the table. TRBV12-2 counts as a pseudogene. CDR3 sequence: CASRPGGWTDYGYTF. The CDR3 bases are TGTGCAAGTCGCCCAGGGGGGTGGACAGACTATGGCTACACCTTC.